The clone carrying this TCR beta chain turned up a few times. These data originate in a study of HIV-infected patients and healthy controls. TCRdb reprocessed the 5' RACE reads with MiXCR, giving one entry per CDR3 protein. The sample holds 15,000 to 20,000 distinct CDR3 sequences, around 17% seen once. The TCR sequence derives from a human donor in good health. Specimen: CD8+ T cells from blood.

The CDR3 coding sequence is TGTGCCAGCAGCCCAATGTCCCAAGAGACCCAGTACTTC. Translating gives CASSPMSQETQYF. V usage is TRBV7-9 and J usage is TRBJ2-5; D gene unclear. The CDR3 spans 13 residues. Trimming removed 5 bases at V and 1 base at J, with 8 bases between. CDR1 is SEHNR, CDR2 FQNEAQ, per germline (reference sequence).